The sample holds many counts of the clone carrying this TCR beta chain. No antigen is known for it. Patients selected for sequencing had displayed CD8+CD57+ cell expansion by flow cytometry. Patients were untreated when blood was sampled. The record originates from a study of CD8+CD57+ T cells in acquired aplastic anemia. Across the whole study: DNA recovered from sorted CD4+ and CD8+ cells had a mean of about 3.5 ug.

Study-level results: Levels of CD8+ Simpson's diversity were not significantly distinct in patients versus controls. Both patients and controls carried the same twenty-nine CD8+ CDR3 sequences.

CDR3 and TCR beta VDJ profiling relied on genomic DNA as the template. TCRdb processed the reads anew with MiXCR; each CDR3 protein has one entry. The profile shows 200,000 or so distinct CDR3 sequences, under 50% of them singletons. Germline CDR1 and CDR2: DFQATT and SNEGSKA (reference sequence). This CDR3 contains 11 residues. V was trimmed by 4 bases and J by 0 bases, leaving 4 bases between them. This TCR was sampled from a human donor with aplastic anemia. The sample consisted of sorted CD4+, CD8+, or CD8+CD57+ T cells (not recorded which) from PBMCs. J is TRBJ2-7 and V is TRBV20-1, with no clear D. The CDR3 here is CSAIDSYEQYF. The CDR3 DNA reads as TGCAGTGCTATTGACTCCTACGAGCAGTACTTC.